This T cell receptor (beta chain) was profiled in a study of T cell changes during pregnancy in multiple sclerosis. Per the germline V gene, CDR1 is SGHDT and CDR2 is YYEEEE. The CDR3 is 11 residues long. V lost 2 bases and J lost 11, with 7 bases in between. Profiling relied on immunoSEQ multiplex PCR, and the TCRdb table lists in-frame clones only, not all of them. The sample has tens of thousands of clones, 80% to 95% seen once. This TCR came from a female donor in good health, enrolled as a control in a pregnancy study. V and J are TRBV5-6 and TRBJ2-2; D is undetermined. The material was peripheral blood, obtained in the first trimester of pregnancy. CDR3: CASSFQEELFF. The CDR3 region has the DNA TGTGCCAGCAGCTTCCAGGAAGAGCTGTTTTTT. The entire variable domain, with the rest obtained from reference TRBV5-6 and TRBJ2-2, is as follows: DAGVTQSPTHLIKTRGQQVTLRCSPKSGHDTVSWYQQALGQGPQFIFQYYEEEERQRGNFPDRFSGHQFPNYSSELNVNALLLGDSALYLCASSFQEELFFGEGSRLTVL.